What follows describes a single TCR beta chain. Its matching antigen is unknown. This specimen comes from a study of T cell repertoires in cytomegalovirus infection. Study summary: Selection of CMV epitopes for the study included recently identified HLA-C-restricted and well-studied HLA-B-restricted ones. Public TCR beta signatures indicated both CMV infection and matching HLA type.

TCRdb analysed the reads with MiXCR anew, one entry per CDR3 protein. The profile covers roughly 860,000 distinct CDR3 sequences, with about 31% appearing a single time and 9.5% to 15% taken by the ten largest. CDR3 length: 15 amino acids. Trimming at V came to 1 base and at J to 3 bases, leaving 5 bases not matched to a gene. The germline CDR1 and CDR2 sequences are SEHNR and FQNEAQ (reference sequence). General observations from the study: Across the ex vivo response, the dominant clonotypes were HLA-C-restricted CMV-specific TCR beta clonotypes. Identification of carriers of CMV plus the relevant HLA was performed using cumulative public TCR beta family frequency.

The sample here was cultured CD8+ T cells from PBMCs, taken from culture after CMV antigen stimulation. The chain recombines TRBV7-9 with TRBJ2-7, with TRBD2 identical over 8 bases. The clonotype was recovered from a human donor in good health (CMV status not recorded). Some clones in this sample may be carry-over from other donors' samples. CDR3 sequence reads: CASSLESSGRYEQYF. DNA for the CDR3: TGTGCCAGCAGCTTAGAGTCTAGCGGGCGCTACGAGCAGTACTTC.